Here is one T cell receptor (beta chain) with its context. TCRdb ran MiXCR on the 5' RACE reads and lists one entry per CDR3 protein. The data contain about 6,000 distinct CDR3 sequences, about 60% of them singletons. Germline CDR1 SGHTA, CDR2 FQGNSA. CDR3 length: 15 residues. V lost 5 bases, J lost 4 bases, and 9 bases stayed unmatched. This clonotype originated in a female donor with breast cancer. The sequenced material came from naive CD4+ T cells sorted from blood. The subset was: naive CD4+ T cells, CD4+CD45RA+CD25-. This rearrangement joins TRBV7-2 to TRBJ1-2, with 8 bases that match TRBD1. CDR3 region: CASSRRQGLAYGYTF. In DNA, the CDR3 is TGTGCCAGCAGCCGTAGACAGGGGCTAGCCTATGGCTACACCTTC.